This TCR beta chain was identified in a study of cytomegalovirus exposure and HLA in healthy donors. Trimming cost V 3 bases and J 0 bases; bases outside gene matches: 5. Germline loops: CDR1 SGHDT, CDR2 YYEEEE. The CDR3 has 15 amino acids. Sequenced by immunoSEQ multiplex PCR; TCRdb stores in-frame clones only, minus some. The sample records some 290,000 clones, approximately 85% being singletons. Notes on the study in general: In the 120 validation repertoires, a later analysis found that first-cohort TCR clusters tended to co-occur.

As regards this clone: Antigen: not known.

The chain recombines TRBV5-6 with TRBJ1-1, with 7 bases lining up with TRBD1. Specimen: PBMCs. The receptor's source is a man younger than 40 in good health and CMV-seronegative. CDR3 in amino acids: CASSSIDRVNTEAFF. In nucleotides, the CDR3 is TGTGCCAGCAGCTCGATCGACAGGGTGAACACTGAAGCTTTCTTT.